This TCR beta chain was sequenced during a study of control samples from healthy donors and cancer patients. The method was immunoSEQ multiplex PCR; TCRdb's version includes in-frame clones alone and lacks a portion of them. The table lists about 180,000 clones, roughly 90% of them singletons. The CDR3 loop spans 10 amino acids. This clone was detected only a few times. The material sequenced was blood. This clonotype was obtained from a woman in her 50s in good health. V is TRBV12-3 or TRBV12-4 and J is TRBJ1-1; D gene unclear. The CDR3 here is CVEGTTEAFF. CDR3 nucleotides: TGTGTTGAGGGCACCACTGAAGCTTTCTTT.